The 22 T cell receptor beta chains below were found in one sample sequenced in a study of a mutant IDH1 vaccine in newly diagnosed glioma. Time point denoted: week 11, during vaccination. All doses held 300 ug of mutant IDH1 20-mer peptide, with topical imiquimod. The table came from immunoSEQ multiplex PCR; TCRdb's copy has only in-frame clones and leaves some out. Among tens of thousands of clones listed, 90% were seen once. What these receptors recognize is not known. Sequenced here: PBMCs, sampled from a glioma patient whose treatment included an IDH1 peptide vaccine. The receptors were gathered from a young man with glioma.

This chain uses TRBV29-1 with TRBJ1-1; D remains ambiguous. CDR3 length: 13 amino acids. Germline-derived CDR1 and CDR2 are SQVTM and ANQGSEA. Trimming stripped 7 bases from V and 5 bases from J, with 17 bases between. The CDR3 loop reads CSADDTGGTEAFF. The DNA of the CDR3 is TGCAGCGCAGACGACACGGGAGGAACTGAAGCTTTCTTT.

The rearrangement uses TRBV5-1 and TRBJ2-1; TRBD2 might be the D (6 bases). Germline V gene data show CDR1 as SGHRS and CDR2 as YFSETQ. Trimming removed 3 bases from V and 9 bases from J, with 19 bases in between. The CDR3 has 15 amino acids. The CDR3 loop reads CASSSGGGFGGEQFF. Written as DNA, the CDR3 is TGCGCCAGCAGCTCCGGGGGAGGCTTCGGCGGTGAGCAGTTCTTC.

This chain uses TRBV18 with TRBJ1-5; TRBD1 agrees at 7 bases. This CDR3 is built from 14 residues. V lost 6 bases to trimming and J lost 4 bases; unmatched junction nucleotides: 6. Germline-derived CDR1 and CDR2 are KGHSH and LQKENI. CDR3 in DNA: TGTGCCAGCTCGCCGGGACAGCCGAATCAGCCCCAGCATTTT. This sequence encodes CASSPGQPNQPQHF.

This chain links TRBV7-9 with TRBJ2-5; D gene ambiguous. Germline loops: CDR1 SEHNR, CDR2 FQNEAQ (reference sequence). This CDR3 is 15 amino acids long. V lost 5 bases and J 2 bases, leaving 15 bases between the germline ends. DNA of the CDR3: TGTGCCAGCAGCCAATGGATGGGCCGGCAAGAGACCCAGTACTTC. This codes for CASSQWMGRQETQYF.

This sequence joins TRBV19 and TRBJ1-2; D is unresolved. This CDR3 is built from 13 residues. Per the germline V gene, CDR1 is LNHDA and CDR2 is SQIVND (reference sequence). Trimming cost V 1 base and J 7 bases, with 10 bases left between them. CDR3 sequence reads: CASSIVAGTGYTF. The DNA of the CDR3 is TGTGCCAGTAGTATAGTGGCGGGAACTGGCTACACCTTC.

CDR3 bases: TGTGCCAGCATCAACCAAGCCCGAGGCTACGAGCAGTACTTC. It translates to CASINQARGYEQYF. The chain carries TRBV11-2 and TRBJ2-7; D is unclear. Germline loops: CDR1 SGHAT, CDR2 FQNNGV. V gave up 7 bases and J gave up 3 bases, with 16 bases separating them. The CDR3 length is 14 residues.

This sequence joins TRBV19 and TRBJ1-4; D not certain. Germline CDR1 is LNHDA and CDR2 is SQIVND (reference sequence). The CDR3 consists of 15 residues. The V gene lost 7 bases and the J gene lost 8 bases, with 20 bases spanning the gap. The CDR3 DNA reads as TGTGCCAGTACCCCTCCCGGGGTCCTCGGGGAAAAACTGTTTTTT. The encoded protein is CASTPPGVLGEKLFF.

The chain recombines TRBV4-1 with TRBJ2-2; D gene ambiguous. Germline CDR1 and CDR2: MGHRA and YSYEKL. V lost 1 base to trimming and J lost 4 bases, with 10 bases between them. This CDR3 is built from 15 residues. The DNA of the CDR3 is TGCGCCAGCAGCCAAGGCTGGGGATCCACCGGGGAGCTGTTTTTT. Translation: CASSQGWGSTGELFF.

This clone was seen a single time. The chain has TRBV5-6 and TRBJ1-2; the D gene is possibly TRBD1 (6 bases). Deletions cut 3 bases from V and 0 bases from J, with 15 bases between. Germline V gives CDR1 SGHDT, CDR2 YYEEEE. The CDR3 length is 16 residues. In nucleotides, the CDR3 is TGTGCCAGCAGCTCCGAGCGGGACACAGCTAACTATGGCTACACCTTC. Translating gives CASSSERDTANYGYTF.

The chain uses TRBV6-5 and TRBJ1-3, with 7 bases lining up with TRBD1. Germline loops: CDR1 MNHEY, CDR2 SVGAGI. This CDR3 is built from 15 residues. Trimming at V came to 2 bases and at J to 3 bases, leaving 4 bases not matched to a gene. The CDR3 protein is CASSYLGGYGNTIYF. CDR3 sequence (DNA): TGTGCCAGCAGTTACCTAGGGGGCTATGGAAACACCATATATTTT.

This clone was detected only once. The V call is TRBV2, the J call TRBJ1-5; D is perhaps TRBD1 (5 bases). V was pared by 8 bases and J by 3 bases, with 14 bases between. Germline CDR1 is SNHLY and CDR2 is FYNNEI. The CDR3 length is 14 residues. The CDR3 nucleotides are TGTGCCAGCGGGGCCGGGATGGACAATCAGCCCCAGCATTTT. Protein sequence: CASGAGMDNQPQHF.

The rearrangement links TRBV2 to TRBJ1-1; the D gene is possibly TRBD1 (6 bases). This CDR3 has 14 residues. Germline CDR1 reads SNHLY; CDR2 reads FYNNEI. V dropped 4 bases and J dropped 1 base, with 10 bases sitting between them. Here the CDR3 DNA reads TGTGCCAGCAGTGCTGACAGGACGAACACTGAAGCTTTCTTT. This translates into CASSADRTNTEAFF. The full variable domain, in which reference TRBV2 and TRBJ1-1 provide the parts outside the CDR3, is EPEVTQTPSHQVTQMGQEVILRCVPISNHLYFYWYRQILGQKVEFLVSFYNNEISEKSEIFDDQFSVERPDGSNFTLKIRSTKLEDSAMYFCASSADRTNTEAFFGQGTRLTVV.

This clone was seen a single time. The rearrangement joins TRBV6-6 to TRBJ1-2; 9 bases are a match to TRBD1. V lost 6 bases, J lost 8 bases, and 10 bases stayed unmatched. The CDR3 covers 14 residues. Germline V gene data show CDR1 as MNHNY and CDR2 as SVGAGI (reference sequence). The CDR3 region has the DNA TGTGCCAGCAGCTCACAGACAGGGGGATACGGCTACACCTTC. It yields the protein CASSSQTGGYGYTF.

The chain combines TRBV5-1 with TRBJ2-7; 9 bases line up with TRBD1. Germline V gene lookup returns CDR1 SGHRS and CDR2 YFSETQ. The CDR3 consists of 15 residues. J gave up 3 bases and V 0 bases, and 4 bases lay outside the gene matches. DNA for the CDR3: TGCGCCAGCAGCTTGGTCGGGACAGGGAGCTACGAGCAGTACTTC. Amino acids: CASSLVGTGSYEQYF.

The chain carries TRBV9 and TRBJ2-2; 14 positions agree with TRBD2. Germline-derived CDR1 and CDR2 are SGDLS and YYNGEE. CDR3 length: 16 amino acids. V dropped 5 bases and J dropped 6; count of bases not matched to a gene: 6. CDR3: CASRPGLAGGSGELFF. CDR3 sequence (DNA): TGTGCCAGCAGGCCTGGACTAGCGGGAGGATCCGGGGAGCTGTTTTTT.

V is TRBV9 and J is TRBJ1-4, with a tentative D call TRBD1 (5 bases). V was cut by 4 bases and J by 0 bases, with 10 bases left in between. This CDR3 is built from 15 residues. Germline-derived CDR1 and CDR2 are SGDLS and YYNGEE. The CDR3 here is CASSPRGATNEKLFF. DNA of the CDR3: TGTGCCAGCAGCCCACGAGGGGCAACTAATGAAAAACTGTTTTTT.

The CDR3 sequence is CASSPRGPNYGYTF. DNA of the CDR3: TGTGCCAGCAGCCCCAGGGGTCCTAACTATGGCTACACCTTC. This sequence joins TRBV7-2 and TRBJ1-2; perhaps TRBD1 as D (6 bases). This CDR3 has 14 residues. Trimming pared 5 bases from V and 0 bases from J, leaving 10 bases between. CDR1 is SGHTA and CDR2 is FQGNSA in the germline V gene.

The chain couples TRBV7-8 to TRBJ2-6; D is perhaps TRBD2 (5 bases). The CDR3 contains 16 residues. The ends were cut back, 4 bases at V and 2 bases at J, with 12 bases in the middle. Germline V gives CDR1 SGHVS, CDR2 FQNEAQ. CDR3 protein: CASSSFEGPGANVLTF. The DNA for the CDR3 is TGTGCCAGCAGCTCGTTCGAGGGCCCTGGGGCCAACGTCCTGACTTTC.

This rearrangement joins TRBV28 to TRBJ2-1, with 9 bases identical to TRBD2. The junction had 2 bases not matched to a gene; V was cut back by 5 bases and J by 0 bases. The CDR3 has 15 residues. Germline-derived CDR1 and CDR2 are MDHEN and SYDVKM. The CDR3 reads CASSHSGSSYNEQFF. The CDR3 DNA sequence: TGTGCCAGCAGTCATAGCGGGAGCTCCTACAATGAGCAGTTCTTC.

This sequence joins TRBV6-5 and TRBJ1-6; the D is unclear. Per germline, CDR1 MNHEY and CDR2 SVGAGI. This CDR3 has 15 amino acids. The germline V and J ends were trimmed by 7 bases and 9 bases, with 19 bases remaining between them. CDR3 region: CASTPRTREGSPLHF. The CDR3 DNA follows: TGTGCCAGCACCCCAAGGACCCGAGAAGGTTCACCCCTCCACTTT.

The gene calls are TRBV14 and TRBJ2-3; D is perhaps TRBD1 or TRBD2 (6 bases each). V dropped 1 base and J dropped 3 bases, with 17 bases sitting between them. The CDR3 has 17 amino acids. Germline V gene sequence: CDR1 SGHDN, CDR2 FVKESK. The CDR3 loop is CASSQGIAEGETDTQYF. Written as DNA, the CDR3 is TGTGCCAGCAGCCAAGGGATAGCGGAGGGGGAAACAGATACGCAGTATTTT. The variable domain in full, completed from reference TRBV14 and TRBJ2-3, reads EAGVTQFPSHSVIEKGQTVTLRCDPISGHDNLYWYRRVMGKEIKFLLHFVKESKQDESGMPNNRFLAERTGGTYSTLKVQPAELEDSGVYFCASSQGIAEGETDTQYFGPGTRLTVL.

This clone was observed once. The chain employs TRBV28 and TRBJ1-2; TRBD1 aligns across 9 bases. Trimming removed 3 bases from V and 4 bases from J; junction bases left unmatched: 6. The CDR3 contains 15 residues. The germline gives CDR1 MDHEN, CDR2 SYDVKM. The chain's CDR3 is CASSFLDRGSYGYTF. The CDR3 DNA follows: TGTGCCAGCAGTTTTCTGGACAGGGGTTCCTATGGCTACACCTTC.